The clone carrying this T cell receptor (beta chain) was recorded only once. Its antigen remains unidentified. This entry is derived from a study of OX40 agonist ivuxolimab in advanced cancers. Study results and limitations: Normalized T-cell clonal expansion was also low in a subset of nonresponders.

This CDR3 is 13 amino acids long. CDR1 and CDR2 (germline): SGHRS, YFSETQ. Between the trimmed V and J ends, which lost 7 bases and 0 bases, there was a span of 9 bases. Assay: immunoSEQ multiplex PCR; the TCRdb copy retains only in-frame clones and omits some. Of tens of thousands of clones listed, roughly 81% are singletons. The sample in question was CD4+ or CD8+ T cells sorted from blood, obtained in a trial of the OX40 agonist ivuxolimab. This sequence originates from an adult with an advanced solid tumor such as melanoma, head and neck, liver or kidney cancer. The gene calls are TRBV5-1 and TRBJ2-3; D perhaps matches TRBD2 (6 bases). The CDR3 reads CASGGTSTDTQYF. As DNA, the CDR3 is TGCGCCAGCGGAGGGACTAGCACAGATACGCAGTATTTT.